The present T cell receptor beta chain was sequenced within a study of early T cells in non-severe SARS-CoV-2 infection. The germline V and J ends were trimmed by 4 bases and 4 bases, with 5 bases remaining between them. The CDR3 is 12 amino acids. CDR1 and CDR2 (germline): MNHEY, SVGEGT. This clonotype was counted only a few times. Unique molecular identifiers were affixed to single, distinct cDNA molecules. TCRdb used MiXCR to reprocess the 5' RACE reads, holding one entry per CDR3 protein. The sample records 45,000 to 55,000 distinct CDR3 sequences, roughly 6.2% being singletons. Material: whole blood. This receptor was obtained from an adult who was a healthcare worker with PCR-confirmed SARS-CoV-2 infection or an uninfected control (not recorded which). The V call is TRBV6-2 or TRBV6-3, the J call TRBJ2-1; D is ambiguous. The CDR3 protein is CASSFYYNEQFF. The CDR3 nucleotides read TGTGCCAGCAGTTTTTATTACAATGAGCAGTTCTTC.